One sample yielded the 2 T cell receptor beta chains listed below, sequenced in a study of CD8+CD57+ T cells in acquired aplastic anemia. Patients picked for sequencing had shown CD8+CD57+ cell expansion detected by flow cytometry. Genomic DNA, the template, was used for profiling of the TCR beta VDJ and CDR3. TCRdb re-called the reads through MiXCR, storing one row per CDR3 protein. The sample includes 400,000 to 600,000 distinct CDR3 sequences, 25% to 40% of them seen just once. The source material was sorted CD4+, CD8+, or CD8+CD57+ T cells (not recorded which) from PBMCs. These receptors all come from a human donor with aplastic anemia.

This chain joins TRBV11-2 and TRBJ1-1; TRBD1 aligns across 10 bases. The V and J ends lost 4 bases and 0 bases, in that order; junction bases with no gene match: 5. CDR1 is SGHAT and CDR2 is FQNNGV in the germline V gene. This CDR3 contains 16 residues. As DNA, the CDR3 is TGTGCCAGCAGCTGGCCGGGACAGGGGTTGAACACTGAAGCTTTCTTT. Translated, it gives CASSWPGQGLNTEAFF.

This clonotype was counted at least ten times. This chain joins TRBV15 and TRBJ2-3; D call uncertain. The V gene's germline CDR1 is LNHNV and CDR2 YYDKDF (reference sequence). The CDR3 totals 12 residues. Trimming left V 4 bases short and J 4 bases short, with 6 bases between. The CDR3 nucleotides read TGTGCCACCAGCAAGATCTCAGATACGCAGTATTTT. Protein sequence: CATSKISDTQYF.